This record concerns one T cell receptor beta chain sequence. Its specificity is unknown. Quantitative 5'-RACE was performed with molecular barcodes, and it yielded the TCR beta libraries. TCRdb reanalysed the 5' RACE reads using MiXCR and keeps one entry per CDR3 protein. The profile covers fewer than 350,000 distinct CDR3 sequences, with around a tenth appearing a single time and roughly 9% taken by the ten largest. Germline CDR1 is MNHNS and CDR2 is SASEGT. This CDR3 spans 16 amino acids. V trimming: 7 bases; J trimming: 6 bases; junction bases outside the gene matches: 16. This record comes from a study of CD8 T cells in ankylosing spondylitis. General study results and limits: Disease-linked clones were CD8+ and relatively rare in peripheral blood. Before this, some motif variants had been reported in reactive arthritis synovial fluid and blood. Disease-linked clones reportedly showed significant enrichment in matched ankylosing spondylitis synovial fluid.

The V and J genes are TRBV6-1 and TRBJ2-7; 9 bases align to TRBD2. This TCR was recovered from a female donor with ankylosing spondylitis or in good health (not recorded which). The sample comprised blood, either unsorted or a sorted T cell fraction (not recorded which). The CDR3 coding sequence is TGTGCCAGCACTCCGATACCGGGGGGACTAGCACTCGAGCAGTACTTC. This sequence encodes CASTPIPGGLALEQYF.